The 11 T cell receptor beta chains given below trace back to one sample, sequenced in a study of blood T cell repertoires in COVID-19. Clones were sequenced by immunoSEQ multiplex PCR, and TCRdb holds only the in-frame ones, with some missing. The table has about half a million clones, roughly nine tenths seen once. Sequenced material: peripheral blood. The receptors were gathered from a man aged 18 to 29 with COVID-19, enrolled during active disease.

This clone has just a few counts. The chain joins TRBV15 to TRBJ2-3; perhaps TRBD2 as D (6 bases). V lost 3 bases to trimming and J lost 1 base, with 14 bases between them. This CDR3 has 16 amino acids. Germline assignment: CDR1 LNHNV and CDR2 YYDKDF (reference sequence). CDR3 in amino acids: CATSRKLARRTDTQYF. Here the CDR3 DNA reads TGTGCCACCAGCAGGAAACTAGCACGTCGCACAGATACGCAGTATTTT.

This sequence joins TRBV3-1 (or the pseudogene TRBV3-2) and TRBJ2-3; D gene uncertain. The CDR3 sequence is 15 residues long. V was clipped by 5 bases and J by 2 bases, with 14 bases between them. CDR1 and CDR2 (germline): LGHDT, YNNKEL (reference sequence). The CDR3 spells CASSVYPTNTDTQYF. The CDR3 DNA is TGTGCCAGCAGCGTCTACCCCACGAACACAGATACGCAGTATTTT.

This chain connects TRBV10-3 to TRBJ2-5; perhaps TRBD1 as D (5 bases). Germline CDR1 and CDR2: ENHRY and SYGVKD. The CDR3 loop spans 12 amino acids. Trimming stripped 4 bases from V and 6 bases from J, with 9 bases between. In DNA, the CDR3 is TGTGCCATCAGTGGGCAGGGCAAGACCCAGTACTTC. It specifies CAISGQGKTQYF.

The genes are TRBV6-6 and TRBJ1-6, with TRBD1 matching 7 bases. V shed 2 bases, J shed 10 bases, and the junction held 5 bases outside the gene matches. This CDR3 contains 14 residues. Germline loops: CDR1 MNHNY, CDR2 SVGAGI (reference sequence). The CDR3 spells CASSYRQGDSPLHF. The CDR3 DNA reads as TGTGCCAGCAGTTACAGGCAGGGGGACTCACCCCTCCACTTT.

Only a few counts were recorded for this clone. The chain employs TRBV3-1 (or the pseudogene TRBV3-2) and TRBJ2-5; 7 positions agree with TRBD1. Germline V gene sequence: CDR1 LGHDT, CDR2 YNNKEL (reference sequence). Trimming at V came to 4 bases and at J to 5 bases, leaving 4 bases not matched to a gene. The CDR3 consists of 13 residues. The CDR3 nucleotides read TGTGCCAGCAGCCCAGCACAGGGGGAGACCCAGTACTTC. Amino acid sequence: CASSPAQGETQYF.

The CDR3 is CASSLVSRAETQYF. The CDR3 coding sequence is TGTGCCAGCAGCTTAGTATCTAGAGCAGAGACCCAGTACTTC. The chain has TRBV7-8 and TRBJ2-5; D is unresolved. Trimming stripped 1 base from V and 4 bases from J, with 10 bases between. The CDR3 contains 14 residues. The V gene's germline CDR1 is SGHVS and CDR2 FQNEAQ.

The chain recombines TRBV9 with TRBJ2-1; 8 nucleotides match TRBD2. In germline, CDR1 is SGDLS, CDR2 YYNGEE. V was clipped by 6 bases and J by 0 bases; unmatched bases: 5. The CDR3 consists of 15 residues. The CDR3 protein is CASTRAGDSYNEQFF. DNA of the CDR3: TGTGCCAGCACTCGAGCGGGGGACTCCTACAATGAGCAGTTCTTC.

The rearrangement links TRBV19 to TRBJ2-1, with 8 bases aligning to TRBD2. Germline loops: CDR1 LNHDA, CDR2 SQIVND (reference sequence). CDR3 length equals 15 residues. J was trimmed by 3 bases and V by 5 bases; bases with no gene match: 6. DNA for the CDR3: TGTGCCAGTAGTTTTGGACTAGCTATCTACAATGAGCAGTTCTTC. Its protein product is CASSFGLAIYNEQFF.

J is TRBJ2-4 and V is TRBV5-1; D remains ambiguous. CDR3 length: 16 amino acids. V dropped 1 base and J dropped 0 bases, with 11 bases sitting between them. Germline V lookup: CDR1 SGHRS, CDR2 YFSETQ. CDR3 nucleotides: TGCGCCAGCAGCTTGTCGAGTGTCCTAGCCAAAAACATTCAGTACTTC. Translation: CASSLSSVLAKNIQYF.

CDR3 coding DNA: TGTGCCAGCAGCTTGCAATCCCGGACAGGGACTGGCTATGGCTACACCTTC. Translating it yields CASSLQSRTGTGYGYTF. The chain is built from TRBV5-4 and TRBJ1-2, with 8 bases lining up with TRBD1. This CDR3 has 17 residues. The germline CDR1 and CDR2 sequences are SGHNT and YYREEE (reference sequence). The J segment lost 4 bases and the V segment lost 1 base, leaving 12 bases of the junction unmatched. The full variable domain, its missing parts supplied by reference TRBV5-4 and TRBJ1-2, is ETGVTQSPTHLIKTRGQQVTLRCSSQSGHNTVSWYQQALGQGPQFIFQYYREEENGRGNFPPRFSGLQFPNYSSELNVNALELDDSALYLCASSLQSRTGTGYGYTFGSGTRLTVV.

V usage is TRBV6-5 and J usage is TRBJ1-1, with 8 bases lining up with TRBD1. CDR3 size: 12 residues. Germline-derived CDR1 and CDR2 are MNHEY and SVGAGI. Trimming took 6 bases from V and 8 from J; bases not matched to a gene: 5. The CDR3 loop is CASSGTGPEAFF. The DNA for the CDR3 is TGTGCCAGCAGCGGGACAGGACCAGAAGCTTTCTTT.